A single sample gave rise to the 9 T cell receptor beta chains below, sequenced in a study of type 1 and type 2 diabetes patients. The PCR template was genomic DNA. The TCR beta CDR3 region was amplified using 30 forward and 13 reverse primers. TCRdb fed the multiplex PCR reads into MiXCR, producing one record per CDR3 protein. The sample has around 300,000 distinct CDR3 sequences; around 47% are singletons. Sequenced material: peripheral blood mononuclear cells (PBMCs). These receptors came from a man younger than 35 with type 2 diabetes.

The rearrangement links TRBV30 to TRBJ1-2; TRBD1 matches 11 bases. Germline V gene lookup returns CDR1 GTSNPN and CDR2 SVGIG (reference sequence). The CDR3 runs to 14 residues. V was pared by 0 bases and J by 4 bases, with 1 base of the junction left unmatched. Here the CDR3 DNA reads TGTGCCTGGAGTGTGGACAGGGGGCCCTATGGCTACACCTTC. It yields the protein CAWSVDRGPYGYTF.

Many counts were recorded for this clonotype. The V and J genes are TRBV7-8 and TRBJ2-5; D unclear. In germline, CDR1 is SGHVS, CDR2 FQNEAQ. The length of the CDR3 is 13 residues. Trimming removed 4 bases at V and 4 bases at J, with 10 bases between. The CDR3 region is CASSSWTTETQYF. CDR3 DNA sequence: TGTGCCAGCAGCTCCTGGACCACAGAGACCCAGTACTTC.

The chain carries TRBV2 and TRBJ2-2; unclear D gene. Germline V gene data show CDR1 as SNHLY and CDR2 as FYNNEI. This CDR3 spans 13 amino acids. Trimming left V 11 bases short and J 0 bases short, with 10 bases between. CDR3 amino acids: CAGTPPNTGELFF. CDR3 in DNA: TGTGCCGGCACCCCGCCGAACACCGGGGAGCTGTTTTTT.

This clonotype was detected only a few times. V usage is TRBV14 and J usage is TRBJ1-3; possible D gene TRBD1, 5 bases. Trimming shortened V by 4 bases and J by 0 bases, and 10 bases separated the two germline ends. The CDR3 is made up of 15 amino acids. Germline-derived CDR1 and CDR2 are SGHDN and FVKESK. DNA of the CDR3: TGTGCCAGCAGCCTGCAGGGATTCTCTGGAAACACCATATATTTT. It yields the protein CASSLQGFSGNTIYF.

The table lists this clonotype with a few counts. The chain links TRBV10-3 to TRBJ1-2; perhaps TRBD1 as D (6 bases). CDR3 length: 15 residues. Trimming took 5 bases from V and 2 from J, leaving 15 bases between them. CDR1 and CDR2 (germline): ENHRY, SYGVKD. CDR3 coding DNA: TGTGCCATCAGTAAGGAACGGGACATGAACTATGGCTACACCTTC. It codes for CAISKERDMNYGYTF.

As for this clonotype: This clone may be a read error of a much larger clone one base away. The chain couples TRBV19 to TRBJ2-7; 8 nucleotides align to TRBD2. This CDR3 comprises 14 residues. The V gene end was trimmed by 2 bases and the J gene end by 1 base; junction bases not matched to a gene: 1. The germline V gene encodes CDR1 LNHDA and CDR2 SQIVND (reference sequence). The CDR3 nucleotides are TGTGCCAGTAGTATATGCGGGAGGTCCTACGAGCAGTACTTC. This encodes CASSICGRSYEQYF.

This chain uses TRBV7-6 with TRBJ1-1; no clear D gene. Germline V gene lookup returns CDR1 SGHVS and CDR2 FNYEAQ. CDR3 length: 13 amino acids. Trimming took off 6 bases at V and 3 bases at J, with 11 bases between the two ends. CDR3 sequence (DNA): TGTGCCAGCAGTGGACGTGGGGACACTGAAGCTTTCTTT. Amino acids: CASSGRGDTEAFF. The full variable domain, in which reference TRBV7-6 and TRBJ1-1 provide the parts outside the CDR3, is GAGVSQSPRYKVTKRGQDVALRCDPISGHVSLYWYRQALGQGPEFLTYFNYEAQQDKSGLPNDRFSAERPEGSISTLTIQRTEQRDSAMYRCASSGRGDTEAFFGQGTRLTVV.

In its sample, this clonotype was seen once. CDR3 protein: CASSVEAGVQFF. The CDR3 DNA reads as TGTGCCAGCAGCGTAGAAGCGGGGGTGCAGTTCTTC. J is TRBJ2-1 and V is TRBV9, with 8 nucleotides matching TRBD2. The V segment lost 0 bases and the J segment 12 bases; nucleotides outside the gene matches: 2. The CDR3 spans 12 residues. Germline values: CDR1 SGDLS, CDR2 YYNGEE. The full variable domain, in which reference TRBV9 and TRBJ2-1 provide the parts outside the CDR3, is DSGVTQTPKHLITATGQRVTLRCSPRSGDLSVYWYQQSLDQGLQFLIQYYNGEERAKGNILERFSAQQFPDLHSELNLSSLELGDSALYFCASSVEAGVQFFGPGTRLTVL.

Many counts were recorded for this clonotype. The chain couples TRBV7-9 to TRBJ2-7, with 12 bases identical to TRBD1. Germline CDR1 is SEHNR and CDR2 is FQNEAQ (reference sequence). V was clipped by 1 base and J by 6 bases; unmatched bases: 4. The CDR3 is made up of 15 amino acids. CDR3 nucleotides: TGTGCCAGCAGCTTAGAGGGACAGGGGGCATTCGAGCAGTACTTC. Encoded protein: CASSLEGQGAFEQYF.